The clone carrying this TCR beta chain qualifies as medium-sized (0.01 to 0.1%). Its target is unknown. The authors sequenced patients whose flow cytometry had shown CD8+CD57+ cell expansion. Patients had not yet gotten any therapy when their blood was taken for sampling. This entry comes from a study of CD8+CD57+ T cells in acquired aplastic anemia. According to the study, genomic DNA was the template for TCR beta VDJ and CDR3 profiling. TCRdb independently ran MiXCR on the reads; one entry per CDR3 protein. The profile shows approximately 220,000 distinct CDR3 sequences, under 50% of them singletons. From germline, CDR1 is WNHNN and CDR2 SYGVQD (reference sequence). CDR3 length: 13 amino acids. V lost 3 bases to trimming and J lost 5 bases, with 11 bases between them. General study findings and limits: Levels of CD8+ Simpson's diversity were not significantly distinct in patients versus controls. Patients had around 30 CD8+ CDR3 sequences in common with controls (the shared set).

The clonotype comes from a human donor with aplastic anemia. Sequencing was performed on sorted CD4+, CD8+, or CD8+CD57+ T cells (not recorded which) from PBMCs. V gene TRBV10-1 combines with J gene TRBJ2-7; TRBD1 might be the D (5 bases). In DNA, the CDR3 is TGCGCCAGCAGTGAACCAGGGTCGGACGAGCAGTACTTC. It specifies CASSEPGSDEQYF.